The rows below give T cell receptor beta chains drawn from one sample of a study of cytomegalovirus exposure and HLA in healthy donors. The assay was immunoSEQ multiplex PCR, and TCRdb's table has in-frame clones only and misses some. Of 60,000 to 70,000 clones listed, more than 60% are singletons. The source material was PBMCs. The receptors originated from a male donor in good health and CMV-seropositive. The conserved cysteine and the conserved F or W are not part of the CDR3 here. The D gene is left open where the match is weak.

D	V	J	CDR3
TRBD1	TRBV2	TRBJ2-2	ASRGGQATGELF
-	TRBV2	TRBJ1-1	AVLEGNAEAF
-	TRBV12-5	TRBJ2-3	ASGHKVTDTQY
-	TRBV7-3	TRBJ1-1	ASSLTHVGGTEAF
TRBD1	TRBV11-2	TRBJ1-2	ASSPGTAYVGYT
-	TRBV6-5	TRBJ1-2	ASSPQGLHRGYT
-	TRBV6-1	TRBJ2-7	ASTSQGFFPYEQY
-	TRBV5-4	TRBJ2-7	ASSYLGGRGLQNEQY
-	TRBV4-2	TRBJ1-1	ASSQVTGEAF
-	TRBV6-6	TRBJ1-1	ASSEGVGDEAF
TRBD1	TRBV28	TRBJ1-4	ASKPQGAGEKLF
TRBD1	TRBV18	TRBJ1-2	ASSPQGAMDGYT
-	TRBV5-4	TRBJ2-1	ASSWGRYNEQF
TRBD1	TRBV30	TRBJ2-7	AWTQGAYEQY
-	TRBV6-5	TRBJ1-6	ASRLRSPGSPLH
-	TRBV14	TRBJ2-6	ASSQFFQDRANVLT
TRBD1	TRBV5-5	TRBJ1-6	ASSPPQGSNSPLH
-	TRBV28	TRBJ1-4	AGGIGGRATNEKLF
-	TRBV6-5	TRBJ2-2	ASSYRGTGELF
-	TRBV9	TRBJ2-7	ASSGGGEQY
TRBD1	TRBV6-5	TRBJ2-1	ASSYPGTGAPNEQF
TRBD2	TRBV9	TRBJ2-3	ASSVGPTSGGMTDTQY
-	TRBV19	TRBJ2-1	ASQPEPGPGDEQF
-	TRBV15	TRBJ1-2	ATSFDRSSYGYT
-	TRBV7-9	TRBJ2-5	ASSSPAVRTETQY
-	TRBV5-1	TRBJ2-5	ASSFAAGTEETQY
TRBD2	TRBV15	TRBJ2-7	ATSRDKLAGSEQY
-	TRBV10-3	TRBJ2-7	AISGPGSYEQY
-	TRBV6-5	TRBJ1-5	ATGYRFNQPQH
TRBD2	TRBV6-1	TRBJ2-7	ASSDRRLATFD
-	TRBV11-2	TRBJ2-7	ASSLGVLTYEQY
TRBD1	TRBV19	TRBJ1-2	ASTEFSGGSYGYT
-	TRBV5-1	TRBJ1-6	ASSFSWRETYNSPLH
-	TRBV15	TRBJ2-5	ATSRESSGETQY
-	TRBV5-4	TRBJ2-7	ASSFGGLYEQY
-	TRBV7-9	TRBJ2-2	ASSSQRDTLLGGELF